One sample yielded the 10 T cell receptor beta chains listed below, sequenced in a study of blood T cell repertoires in COVID-19. Repertoires were generated with immunoSEQ multiplex PCR, while TCRdb's copy carries only in-frame clones and drops some. The table records some 31,000 clones, under 95% of them present only once. The sample was peripheral blood. Receptors were obtained from a man aged 50 to 59 with active COVID-19.

The chain employs TRBV7-9 and TRBJ2-3; 11 bases map to TRBD2. The CDR3 loop spans 17 amino acids. Germline V gene lookup returns CDR1 SEHNR and CDR2 FQNEAQ (reference sequence). J was trimmed by 4 bases and V by 1 base; bases with no gene match: 7. The CDR3 is CASSLGSGGASADTQYF. DNA for the CDR3: TGTGCCAGCAGCTTAGGTAGCGGGGGGGCCTCGGCAGATACGCAGTATTTT. The full variable domain, its missing parts supplied by reference TRBV7-9 and TRBJ2-3, is DTGVSQNPRHKITKRGQNVTFRCDPISEHNRLYWYRQTLGQGPEFLTYFQNEAQLEKSRLLSDRFSAERPKGSFSTLEIQRTEQGDSAMYLCASSLGSGGASADTQYFGPGTRLTVL.

The chain links TRBV19 to TRBJ2-1; TRBD1 might be the D (5 bases). Germline loops: CDR1 LNHDA, CDR2 SQIVND (reference sequence). V was shortened by 2 bases and J by 4 bases, with 12 bases between the two germline ends. The CDR3 totals 15 residues. CDR3 nucleotides: TGTGCCAGTAGTATAAGGGGCAGGGATTACAATGAGCAGTTCTTC. It is translated as CASSIRGRDYNEQFF.

The rearrangement joins TRBV9 to TRBJ2-5; TRBD1 matches 8 bases. Germline CDR1 is SGDLS and CDR2 is YYNGEE. The CDR3 consists of 15 residues. V was pared by 3 bases and J by 4 bases, with 8 bases of the junction left unmatched. The CDR3 nucleotides read TGTGCCAGCAGCGGTCAGGGGGCCAGAGGAGAGACCCAGTACTTC. It specifies CASSGQGARGETQYF. Supplemented by reference TRBV9 and TRBJ2-5, the full variable domain reads DSGVTQTPKHLITATGQRVTLRCSPRSGDLSVYWYQQSLDQGLQFLIQYYNGEERAKGNILERFSAQQFPDLHSELNLSSLELGDSALYFCASSGQGARGETQYFGPGTRLLVL.

The chain links TRBV13 to TRBJ1-3, with 9 bases that match TRBD1. Germline CDR1 and CDR2: PRHDT and FYEKMQ (reference sequence). The CDR3 contains 15 residues. With V trimmed by 7 bases and J by 2 bases, 6 bases remained unmatched. The DNA of the CDR3 is TGTGCCAGCAAACTCAGGACAGGGGCTGGAAACACCATATATTTT. It encodes CASKLRTGAGNTIYF.

The chain couples TRBV19 to TRBJ2-1; 11 nucleotides agree with TRBD2. Trimming cost V 4 bases and J 0 bases; bases outside gene matches: 8. This CDR3 contains 18 residues. Germline CDR1 is LNHDA and CDR2 is SQIVND (reference sequence). The CDR3 reads CASSRLAGIQSSYNEQFF. CDR3 in DNA: TGTGCCAGTAGTAGACTAGCGGGGATACAGAGCTCCTACAATGAGCAGTTCTTC.

The genes are TRBV2 and TRBJ2-7; D is possibly TRBD1 (5 bases). In germline, CDR1 is SNHLY, CDR2 FYNNEI. Trimming stripped 4 bases from V and 0 bases from J, with 10 bases between. CDR3 length: 14 residues. CDR3 protein: CASSGQHSSYEQYF. The CDR3 DNA reads TGTGCCAGCAGTGGACAGCACAGCTCCTACGAGCAGTACTTC.

The genes are TRBV6-1 and TRBJ2-7; the match to TRBD1 covers 11 bases. V gave up 3 bases and J gave up 5 bases; unmatched junction bases: 6. The CDR3 has 15 residues. CDR1 and CDR2 (germline): MNHNS, SASEGT. The DNA for the CDR3 is TGTGCCAGCAGTGACCGGACAGGGGGCTTTGACGAGCAGTACTTC. This codes for CASSDRTGGFDEQYF.

The chain is built from TRBV28 and TRBJ2-2; 7 bases are shared with TRBD1. CDR1 and CDR2 from the germline V gene are MDHEN and SYDVKM. The junction had 7 bases not matched to a gene; V was cut back by 4 bases and J by 5 bases. This CDR3 is 15 amino acids long. CDR3 amino acids: CASSSRRTGTGELFF. CDR3 coding DNA: TGTGCCAGCAGTTCCCGCCGGACAGGAACCGGGGAGCTGTTTTTT.

CDR3 residues: CATQGNLNRGDEQFF. CDR3 coding DNA: TGTGCCACCCAAGGGAACCTGAACAGGGGCGATGAGCAGTTCTTC. The genes are TRBV2 and TRBJ2-1, with 7 bases identical to TRBD1. The CDR3 is 15 residues long. Germline trimming cut 10 bases from V and 8 bases from J; bases unmatched to any gene: 17. Per the germline V gene, CDR1 is SNHLY and CDR2 is FYNNEI.

The chain couples TRBV2 to TRBJ2-7; TRBD2 aligns across 14 bases. Germline V gene lookup returns CDR1 SNHLY and CDR2 FYNNEI. This CDR3 is built from 15 residues. The trim removed 5 bases at V and 3 bases at J, leaving 3 bases unmatched. In DNA form, the CDR3 reads TGTGCCAGCAGTTTGGGACTAGCGGGAGACTACGAGCAGTACTTC. Translating gives CASSLGLAGDYEQYF.